Presented here are 14 T cell receptor beta chains from one specimen sequenced in a study of T cell responses to AZD1222 COVID-19 vaccine. The assay was immunoSEQ multiplex PCR, and TCRdb's table has in-frame clones only and misses some. The sample includes more than 250,000 clones, 80% to 95% of them seen just once. This specimen was peripheral blood, taken on day 0 of AZD1222 vaccination. Receptors were obtained from an adult in good health.

CDR3 in DNA: TGTGCCAGCAGTTCTGGTCTGAGAAGATTGAGGCACTATGGCTACACCTTC. Amino acids: CASSSGLRRLRHYGYTF. The chain carries TRBV28 and TRBJ1-2; D unclear. Between the trimmed V and J ends, which lost 4 bases and 3 bases, there was a span of 21 bases. This CDR3 has 17 residues. From germline, CDR1 is MDHEN and CDR2 SYDVKM.

The sample holds one count of this clone. This chain connects TRBV3-1 (or the pseudogene TRBV3-2) to TRBJ1-2; unclear D gene. The CDR3 totals 14 residues. CDR1 and CDR2 (germline): LGHDT, YNNKEL (reference sequence). Trimming took off 1 base at V and 1 base at J, with 7 bases between the two ends. CDR3 residues: CASSQANGNYGYTF. CDR3 bases: TGTGCCAGCAGCCAAGCGAACGGTAACTATGGCTACACCTTC.

The chain employs TRBV7-3 and TRBJ2-1; D is uncertain. Between the trimmed V and J ends, which lost 2 bases and 10 bases, there was a span of 15 bases. Germline loops: CDR1 SGHTA, CDR2 FQGTGA. This CDR3 contains 14 residues. CDR3 nucleotide sequence: TGTGCCAGCAGCTTAGAGAGCGATTGGGGAGAGCAGTTCTTC. This translates into CASSLESDWGEQFF. The whole variable domain, remainder taken from reference TRBV7-3 and TRBJ2-1, is GAGVSQTPSNKVTEKGKYVELRCDPISGHTALYWYRQSLGQGPEFLIYFQGTGAADDSGLPNDRFFAVRPEGSVSTLKIQRTERGDSAVYLCASSLESDWGEQFFGPGTRLTVL.

This chain connects TRBV19 to TRBJ2-6, with a weak D call TRBD2 (5 bases). CDR3 length: 15 amino acids. The germline V gene has CDR1 LNHDA and CDR2 SQIVND (reference sequence). V was trimmed by 4 bases and J by 4 bases, leaving 11 bases between them. The CDR3 is CASSTLGVGANVLTF. Here the CDR3 DNA reads TGTGCCAGTAGTACCCTCGGGGTCGGGGCCAACGTCCTGACTTTC. The entire variable domain, with the rest obtained from reference TRBV19 and TRBJ2-6, is as follows: DGGITQSPKYLFRKEGQNVTLSCEQNLNHDAMYWYRQDPGQGLRLIYYSQIVNDFQKGDIAEGYSVSREKKESFPLTVTSAQKNPTAFYLCASSTLGVGANVLTFGAGSRLTVL.

This chain connects TRBV28 to TRBJ1-1, with a possible D match to TRBD1 (6 bases). Germline V gene sequence: CDR1 MDHEN, CDR2 SYDVKM. The CDR3 runs to 13 residues. CDR3 bases: TGTGCACTCGGGGGGGCGGAGAACACTGAAGCTTTCTTT. Translated: CALGGAENTEAFF.

The V gene is TRBV29-1, the J gene TRBJ2-5; the match to TRBD1 covers 8 bases. V shed 5 bases and J 7 bases; nucleotides not matched to a gene: 9. CDR1 and CDR2 from the germline V gene are SQVTM and ANQGSEA. CDR3 size: 13 residues. As DNA, the CDR3 is TGCAGCGTTCTCGGACAGGGAGTGGTGACCCAGTACTTC. Amino acid sequence: CSVLGQGVVTQYF.

J is TRBJ2-5 and V is TRBV28; no definite D call. The CDR3 sequence is 12 residues long. Trimming stripped 3 bases from V and 1 base from J, with 3 bases between. Germline loops: CDR1 MDHEN, CDR2 SYDVKM. The chain's CDR3 is CASSFSQETQYF. Here the CDR3 DNA reads TGTGCCAGCAGTTTTTCCCAAGAGACCCAGTACTTC.

The V call is TRBV3-1 (or the pseudogene TRBV3-2), the J call TRBJ2-7; 9 positions match TRBD2. The CDR3 has 19 residues. V shed 0 bases, J shed 3 bases, and the junction held 15 bases outside the gene matches. Germline CDR1 reads LGHDT; CDR2 reads YNNKEL (reference sequence). The CDR3 reads CASSQEISGRRKWRYEQYF. CDR3 DNA sequence: TGTGCCAGCAGCCAAGAGATTAGCGGGAGACGGAAATGGCGCTACGAGCAGTACTTC.

The chain uses TRBV27 and TRBJ2-2, with TRBD2 matching over 12 bases. Germline loops: CDR1 MNHEY, CDR2 SMNVEV (reference sequence). This CDR3 has 14 amino acids. V lost 7 bases to trimming and J lost 4 bases; unmatched junction nucleotides: 1. CDR3 amino acids: CASTSGGATGELFF. CDR3 sequence (DNA): TGTGCCAGCACTAGCGGGGGGGCCACCGGGGAGCTGTTTTTT.

The CDR3 here is CASSPRGGRGETQYF. In nucleotides, the CDR3 is TGTGCCAGCAGCCCGAGGGGAGGGCGCGGAGAGACCCAGTACTTC. The chain recombines TRBV11-1 with TRBJ2-5, with 7 bases matching TRBD2. CDR1 and CDR2 (germline): SGHAT, FQDESV (reference sequence). CDR3 length equals 15 residues. V lost 5 bases, J lost 4 bases, and 10 bases stayed unmatched.

The chain is built from TRBV4-1 and TRBJ2-3; D ambiguous. V was pared by 1 base and J by 2 bases, with 10 bases between. Germline V gene lookup returns CDR1 MGHRA and CDR2 YSYEKL. The CDR3 is 15 amino acids. The CDR3 sequence is CASSQGPAITDTQYF. The CDR3 nucleotides read TGCGCCAGCAGCCAAGGGCCGGCCATCACAGATACGCAGTATTTT.

The DNA of the CDR3 is TGTGCCAGCAGTGACGGGCAGGGGAGCTCCTATAATTCACCCCTCCACTTT. It encodes CASSDGQGSSYNSPLHF. The chain uses TRBV2 and TRBJ1-6; TRBD1 might be the D (6 bases). CDR3 length: 17 amino acids. V shed 3 bases and J shed 0 bases, with 12 bases lying between them. The germline gives CDR1 SNHLY, CDR2 FYNNEI.

The chain employs TRBV6-5 and TRBJ2-7; a weak D match, TRBD2 (6 bases). The V and J ends lost 3 bases and 2 bases respectively, with 11 bases between them. The CDR3 has 14 residues. CDR1 MNHEY and CDR2 SVGAGI come from the germline V gene. The CDR3 DNA follows: TGTGCCAGCAGTTATGGGTGGGGGGCCTACGAGCAGTACTTC. This sequence encodes CASSYGWGAYEQYF.

The V and J genes are TRBV5-1 and TRBJ1-2, with 8 bases fitting TRBD1. V gave up 4 bases and J gave up 8 bases; unmatched junction bases: 7. The CDR3 is 13 residues long. Germline V gene sequence: CDR1 SGHRS, CDR2 YFSETQ. The CDR3 nucleotides are TGCGCCAGCAGCAAAGGACAGGGTGTGGGCTACACCTTC. This translates into CASSKGQGVGYTF.